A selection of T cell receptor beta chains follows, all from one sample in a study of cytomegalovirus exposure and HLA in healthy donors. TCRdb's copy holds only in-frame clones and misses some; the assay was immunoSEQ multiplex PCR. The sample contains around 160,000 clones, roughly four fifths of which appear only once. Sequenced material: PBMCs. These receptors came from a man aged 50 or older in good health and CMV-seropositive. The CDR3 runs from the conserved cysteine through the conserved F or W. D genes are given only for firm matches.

cdr3_aa: CASSAISQGYGYTF
j_call: TRBJ1-2
d_call: -
v_call: TRBV28

cdr3_aa: CASSYVSGGYTF
j_call: TRBJ1-2
d_call: -
v_call: TRBV6-5

cdr3_aa: CASSPTSGSSKNFQYF
j_call: TRBJ2-4
d_call: TRBD2
v_call: TRBV5-1

cdr3_aa: CASSKTSTETQYF
j_call: TRBJ2-5
d_call: -
v_call: TRBV7-3

cdr3_aa: CASRQTGYDSPLHF
j_call: TRBJ1-6
d_call: TRBD1
v_call: TRBV25-1

cdr3_aa: CASSTPYRDRANYGYTF
j_call: TRBJ1-2
d_call: TRBD1
v_call: TRBV19

cdr3_aa: CASSRTGGGTDTQYF
j_call: TRBJ2-3
d_call: TRBD1
v_call: TRBV7-3

cdr3_aa: CSVENSGTDTQYF
j_call: TRBJ2-3
d_call: -
v_call: TRBV29-1

cdr3_aa: CASSQASLAYEQYF
j_call: TRBJ2-7
d_call: -
v_call: TRBV4-1

cdr3_aa: CASSPNRVQVVVLQPQHF
j_call: TRBJ1-5
d_call: -
v_call: TRBV28

cdr3_aa: CATSRDEAQGGEKLFF
j_call: TRBJ1-4
d_call: TRBD1
v_call: TRBV15

cdr3_aa: CASSLESGRAAETQYF
j_call: TRBJ2-5
d_call: TRBD2
v_call: TRBV5-6

cdr3_aa: CATSSPTTGGSGELFF
j_call: TRBJ2-2
d_call: TRBD1
v_call: TRBV15

cdr3_aa: CASSRSGGGETQYF
j_call: TRBJ2-5
d_call: TRBD2
v_call: TRBV11-3

cdr3_aa: CSAWTSGGGIF
j_call: TRBJ2-1
d_call: TRBD2
v_call: TRBV20-1